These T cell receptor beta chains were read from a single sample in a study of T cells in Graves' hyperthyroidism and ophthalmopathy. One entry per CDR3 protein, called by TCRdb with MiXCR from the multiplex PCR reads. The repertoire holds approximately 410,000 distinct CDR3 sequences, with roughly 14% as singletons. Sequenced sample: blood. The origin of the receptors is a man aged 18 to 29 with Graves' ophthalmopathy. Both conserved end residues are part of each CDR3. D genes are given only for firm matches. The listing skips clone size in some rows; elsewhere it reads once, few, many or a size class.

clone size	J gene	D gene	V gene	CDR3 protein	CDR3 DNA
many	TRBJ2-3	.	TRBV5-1	CASSLAFAGGTDTQYF	TGCGCCAGCAGCTTGGCCTTCGCAGGGGGCACAGATACGCAGTATTTT
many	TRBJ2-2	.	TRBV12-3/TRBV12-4	CASSYRQATALFF	TGTGCCAGCAGTTACCGGCAGGCGACTGCGCTGTTTTTT
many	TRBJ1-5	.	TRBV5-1	CASKQDGRNQPQHF	TGCGCCAGCAAACAGGACGGACGCAATCAGCCCCAGCATTTT
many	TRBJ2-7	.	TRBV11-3	CASSLEGLSSYEQYF	TGTGCCAGCAGCTTAGAGGGGCTCAGCTCCTACGAGCAGTACTTC
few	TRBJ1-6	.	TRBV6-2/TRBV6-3	CASRMGNSPLHF	TGTGCCAGCAGAATGGGGAATTCACCCCTCCACTTT
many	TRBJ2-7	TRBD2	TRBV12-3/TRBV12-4	CASSKLAGGSYEQYF	TGTGCCAGCAGCAAGCTAGCGGGAGGCTCCTACGAGCAGTACTTC
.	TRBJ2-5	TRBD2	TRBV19	CASTAGPEETQYF	TGTGCCAGTACAGCGGGACCGGAAGAGACCCAGTACTTC
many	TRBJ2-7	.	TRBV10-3	CAISVAVSSYEQYF	TGTGCCATCAGTGTAGCGGTATCCTCCTACGAGCAGTACTTC
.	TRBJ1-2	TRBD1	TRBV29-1	CSVQGDLYGYTF	TGCAGCGTTCAGGGGGATCTCTATGGCTACACCTTC
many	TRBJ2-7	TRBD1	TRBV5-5	CASNYPTGGDEQYF	TGTGCCAGCAACTATCCGACAGGGGGGGACGAGCAGTACTTC
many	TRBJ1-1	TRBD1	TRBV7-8	CASRRTGGGGSTEAFF	TGTGCCAGCAGACGTACAGGGGGTGGAGGAAGCACTGAAGCTTTCTTT
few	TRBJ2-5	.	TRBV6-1	CASSLYGGEETQCF	TGTGCCAGCAGCCTTTATGGGGGTGAAGAGACCCAGTGCTTC
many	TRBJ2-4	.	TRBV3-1	CASSQRGLLAKNIQYF	TGTGCCAGCAGCCAAAGGGGACTTCTAGCCAAAAACATTCAGTACTTC
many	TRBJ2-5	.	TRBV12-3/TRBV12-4	CASSRGALEETQYF	TGTGCCAGCAGTAGGGGGGCATTGGAAGAGACCCAGTACTTC
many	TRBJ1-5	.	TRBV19	CASSIGPGSQPQHF	TGTGCCAGTAGTATAGGTCCAGGGAGTCAGCCCCAGCATTTT
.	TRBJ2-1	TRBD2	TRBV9	CASSVLAGNNEQFF	TGTGCCAGCAGCGTGTTAGCGGGAAACAATGAGCAGTTCTTC
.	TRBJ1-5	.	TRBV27	CASGVNSNQPQHF	TGTGCCAGCGGGGTCAATAGCAATCAGCCCCAGCATTTT
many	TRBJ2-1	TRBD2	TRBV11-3	CASSLGTSNGHEQFF	TGTGCCAGCAGCTTAGGGACTAGCAATGGCCATGAGCAGTTCTTC
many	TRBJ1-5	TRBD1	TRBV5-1	CASSYTTGGNQPQHF	TGCGCCAGCAGCTATACGACAGGGGGCAATCAGCCCCAGCATTTT
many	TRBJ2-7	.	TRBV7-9	CASSLSGDYEQYF	TGTGCCAGCAGCTTATCAGGGGACTACGAGCAGTACTTC
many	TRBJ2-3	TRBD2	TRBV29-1	CSGLAGSTDTQYF	TGCAGCGGACTAGCGGGTAGCACAGATACGCAGTATTTT
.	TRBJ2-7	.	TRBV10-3	CAISDPGGLSVAISEQYF	TGTGCCATCAGTGACCCCGGGGGCTTGAGCGTCGCGATAAGCGAGCAGTACTTC
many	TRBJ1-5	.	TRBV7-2	CASRIGIHQPQHF	TGTGCCAGCAGGATCGGGATTCATCAGCCCCAGCATTTT
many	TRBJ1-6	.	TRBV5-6	CASSLGDKNSPLHF	TGTGCCAGCAGCTTGGGGGACAAGAATTCACCCCTCCACTTT
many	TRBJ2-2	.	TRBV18	CASSPVAATGELFF	TGTGCCAGCTCACCAGTAGCGGCCACCGGGGAGCTGTTTTTT
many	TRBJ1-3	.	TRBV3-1	CASSQGRMGGNTIYF	TGTGCCAGCAGCCAGGGAAGAATGGGAGGAAACACCATATATTTT
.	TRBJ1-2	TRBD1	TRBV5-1	CASSLGGQGESGYTF	TGCGCCAGCAGCTTGGGGGGCCAGGGGGAGTCTGGCTACACCTTC
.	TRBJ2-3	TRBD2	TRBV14	CASSQDGLGTDTQYF	TGTGCCAGCAGCCAAGATGGACTAGGGACAGATACGCAGTATTTT
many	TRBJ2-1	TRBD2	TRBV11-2	CASRVLAGKYNEQFF	TGTGCCAGCAGAGTTCTAGCGGGAAAATACAATGAGCAGTTCTTC
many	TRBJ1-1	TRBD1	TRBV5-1	CASSSRQGLNTEAFF	TGCGCCAGCAGCAGCCGACAGGGCCTGAACACTGAAGCTTTCTTT
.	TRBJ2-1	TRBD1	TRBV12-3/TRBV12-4	CASSLGTGASEQFF	TGTGCCAGCAGTTTAGGAACAGGGGCCAGTGAGCAGTTCTTC
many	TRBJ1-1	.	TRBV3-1	CASSQAGFSGDTEAFF	TGTGCCAGCAGCCAAGCGGGTTTCTCGGGAGACACTGAAGCTTTCTTT
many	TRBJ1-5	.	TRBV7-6	CASSFGQGPPGQPQHF	TGTGCCAGCAGCTTTGGGCAGGGACCTCCTGGTCAGCCCCAGCATTTT
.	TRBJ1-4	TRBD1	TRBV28	CASSWVQGQGANEKLFF	TGTGCCAGCAGTTGGGTCCAGGGTCAGGGGGCTAATGAAAAACTGTTTTTT
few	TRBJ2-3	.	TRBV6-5	CASSYGYGSTDTQYF	TGTGCCAGCAGTTACGGCTACGGTAGCACAGATACGCAGTATTTT
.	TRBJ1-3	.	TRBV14	CASSQDVGSGNTIYF	TGTGCCAGCAGCCAAGATGTAGGTTCTGGAAACACCATATATTTT
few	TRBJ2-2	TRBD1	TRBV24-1	CATSDLAQGADTGELFF	TGTGCCACCAGTGATTTGGCACAGGGGGCCGACACCGGGGAGCTGTTTTTT
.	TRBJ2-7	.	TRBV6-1	CASLRQGTYEQYF	TGTGCCAGCCTACGGCAGGGAACCTACGAGCAGTACTTC
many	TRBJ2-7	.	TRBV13	CASSDSRGYYEQYF	TGTGCCAGCAGTGATAGTCGTGGATATTACGAGCAGTACTTC
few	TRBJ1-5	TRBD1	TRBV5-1	CASSWTGGEEPQHF	TGCGCCAGCAGCTGGACAGGGGGGGAAGAGCCCCAGCATTTT
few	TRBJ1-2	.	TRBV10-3	CAISESDFRGGYTF	TGTGCCATCAGTGAGTCGGACTTCAGGGGCGGCTACACCTTC
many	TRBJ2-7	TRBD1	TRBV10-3	CAIGSQGAYEQYF	TGTGCCATCGGATCGCAGGGGGCCTACGAGCAGTACTTC